This T cell receptor (beta chain) was sequenced during a study of post-analysis software for immune sequencing data. General study results and limits: Among a handful of TRBV segments more frequent in patients than controls were TRBV5-6, TRBV5-1 and TRBV20-1.

Note on this clonotype: The antigen is unknown.

Prepared TCR beta cDNA libraries contained unique molecular identifiers. TCRdb reprocessed the PCR reads via MiXCR and lists one record per CDR3 protein. The sample carries 650,000 to 850,000 distinct CDR3 sequences, approximately 53% recorded once. The germline CDR1 and CDR2 sequences are KGHSH and LQKENI. V was shortened by 3 bases and J by 2 bases, with 11 bases between the two germline ends. CDR3 length: 14 residues. The rearrangement uses TRBV18 and TRBJ2-7, with D tentatively TRBD1 (6 bases). The specimen sequenced was blood. This TCR came from a girl aged 5-17 years with multiple sclerosis. The CDR3 nucleotides read TGTGCCAGCTCACCTACAGGGTTTACCTACGAGCAGTACTTC. It encodes CASSPTGFTYEQYF.